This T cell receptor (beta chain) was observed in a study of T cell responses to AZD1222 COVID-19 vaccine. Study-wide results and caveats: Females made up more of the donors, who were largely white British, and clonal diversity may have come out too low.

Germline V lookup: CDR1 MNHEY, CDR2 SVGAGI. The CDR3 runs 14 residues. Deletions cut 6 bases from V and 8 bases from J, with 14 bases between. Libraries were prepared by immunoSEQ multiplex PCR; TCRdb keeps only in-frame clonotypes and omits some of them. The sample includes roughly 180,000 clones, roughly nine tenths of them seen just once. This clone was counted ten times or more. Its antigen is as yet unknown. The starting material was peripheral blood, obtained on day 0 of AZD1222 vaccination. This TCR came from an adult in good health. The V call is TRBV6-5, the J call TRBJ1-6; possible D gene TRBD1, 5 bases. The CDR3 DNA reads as TGTGCCAGCAGGCCCTGGGGGGGGGATTCACCCCTCCACTTT. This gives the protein CASRPWGGDSPLHF.